A single sample gave rise to the 30 T cell receptor beta chains below, sequenced in a study of blood T cell repertoires in COVID-19. The assay was immunoSEQ multiplex PCR, and TCRdb's table has in-frame clones only and misses some. The sample has around 380,000 clones; around 84% are singletons. The material sequenced was peripheral blood. The receptors derive from a human donor with acute or convalescent COVID-19. The donor label of this sample is uncertain.

Turning to this clone: The junction departs from the called germline gene at one end, perhaps through a read error. V gene TRBV18 combines with J gene TRBJ2-7; 9 bases align to TRBD1. The CDR3 covers 15 residues. Looked up from germline, CDR1 is KGHSH and CDR2 is LQKENI. CDR3 in amino acids: CASSPLGQGSDEQYF. The CDR3 nucleotides read TGTGCCAGCTCACCTCTGGGACAGGGCTCCGACGAGCAGTACTTC.

The chain recombines TRBV5-6 with TRBJ1-3; 9 nucleotides match TRBD1. CDR3 length: 15 residues. In germline, CDR1 is SGHDT, CDR2 YYEEEE. Trimming removed 4 bases from V and 2 bases from J; junction bases left unmatched: 4. The chain's CDR3 is CASSRRDRAGNTIYF. CDR3 bases: TGTGCCAGCAGCCGCCGGGACAGGGCTGGAAACACCATATATTTT.

The chain employs TRBV4-1 and TRBJ2-7; TRBD1 matches at 7 bases. In germline, CDR1 is MGHRA, CDR2 YSYEKL. The CDR3 spans 16 residues. The V segment lost 3 bases and the J segment 7 bases; nucleotides outside the gene matches: 15. The CDR3 reads CASSQALGTVIKEQYF. CDR3 in DNA: TGCGCCAGCAGCCAGGCCTTAGGGACAGTAATAAAAGAGCAGTACTTC.

The table lists this clone with a count of one. The chain's CDR3 is CAWLGPGVTSQNTIYF. In DNA form, the CDR3 reads TGTGCCTGGTTAGGCCCGGGGGTCACGAGCCAAAACACCATATATTTT. The chain recombines TRBV30 with TRBJ1-3; maybe TRBD1 (5 bases). Trimming left V 5 bases short and J 6 bases short, with 23 bases between. In germline, CDR1 is GTSNPN, CDR2 SVGIG (reference sequence). The CDR3 spans 16 residues.

V usage is TRBV6-5 and J usage is TRBJ2-2, with a weak D call TRBD2 (5 bases). V gave up 8 bases and J gave up 3 bases, with 16 bases separating them. The CDR3 is made up of 15 amino acids. CDR1 and CDR2 (germline): MNHEY, SVGAGI. CDR3 in amino acids: CASRNGLTYTGELFF. For the CDR3, the DNA is TGTGCCAGCCGAAATGGACTGACTTACACCGGGGAGCTGTTTTTT.

This chain links TRBV28 with TRBJ1-4; 8 nucleotides agree with TRBD1. After removal of 6 bases from V and 7 bases from J, the junction contained 10 bases not matched to a gene. Germline CDR1 is MDHEN and CDR2 is SYDVKM. This CDR3 has 15 residues. CDR3: CASRPSTGEAEKLFF. DNA of the CDR3: TGTGCCAGCAGACCTTCGACAGGGGAAGCTGAAAAACTGTTTTTT.

There are a few counts of this clone. This chain joins TRBV7-2 and TRBJ2-6, with 8 bases lining up with TRBD1. The CDR3 is 17 residues long. Trimming at V came to 4 bases and at J to 3 bases, leaving 8 bases not matched to a gene. CDR1 and CDR2 (germline): SGHTA, FQGNSA. CDR3 amino acids: CASSSRQGALGANVLTF. Here the CDR3 DNA reads TGTGCCAGCAGCTCAAGGCAGGGGGCGCTTGGGGCCAACGTCCTGACTTTC.

This clone was seen only once. The chain is built from TRBV3-1 (or the pseudogene TRBV3-2) and TRBJ1-1; D perhaps matches TRBD1 (5 bases). Germline loops: CDR1 LGHDT, CDR2 YNNKEL (reference sequence). CDR3 length: 14 amino acids. V was cut by 1 base and J by 3 bases, with 9 bases left in between. As DNA, the CDR3 is TGTGCCAGCAGCCAAGTGCAGGGATACACTGAAGCTTTCTTT. Protein: CASSQVQGYTEAFF.

The gene calls are TRBV6-1 and TRBJ1-5; D is unresolved. CDR1 is MNHNS and CDR2 is SASEGT in the germline V gene. The CDR3 runs to 12 residues. V lost 3 bases to trimming and J lost 10 bases, with 10 bases between them. The DNA for the CDR3 is TGTGCCAGCAGTGACACAATTGAACCCCAGCATTTT. This gives the protein CASSDTIEPQHF.

The gene calls are TRBV4-2 and TRBJ1-2, with 10 bases fitting TRBD1. V dropped 2 bases and J dropped 3; count of bases not matched to a gene: 3. This CDR3 has 15 residues. Germline V lookup: CDR1 LGHNA, CDR2 YNFKEQ. The CDR3 DNA is TGTGCCAGCAGCCAACCGGACAGGGGGGACTATGGCTACACCTTC. This gives the protein CASSQPDRGDYGYTF.

This chain links TRBV30 with TRBJ1-1; D is ambiguous. V was shortened by 3 bases and J by 4 bases, with 15 bases between the two germline ends. Germline values: CDR1 GTSNPN, CDR2 SVGIG (reference sequence). The CDR3 extends over 14 amino acids. The DNA for the CDR3 is TGTGCCTGGAGGGGTACTGCTACGGGCACTGAAGCTTTCTTT. This translates into CAWRGTATGTEAFF.

This clone was observed a single time. The rearrangement joins TRBV6-5 to TRBJ1-1, with D tentatively TRBD1 (5 bases). The CDR3 consists of 13 residues. The V and J ends lost 7 bases and 3 bases respectively, with 12 bases between them. Per the germline V gene, CDR1 is MNHEY and CDR2 is SVGAGI. In nucleotides, the CDR3 is TGTGCCAGCACGAAGGGGCCCTACACTGAAGCTTTCTTT. This translates into CASTKGPYTEAFF.

V usage is TRBV10-1 and J usage is TRBJ1-1, with D maybe TRBD1 (5 bases). Germline CDR1 is WNHNN and CDR2 is SYGVQD (reference sequence). Trimming left V 1 base short and J 5 bases short, with 11 bases between. The CDR3 contains 14 residues. CDR3 region: CASSEYRGGTEAFF. CDR3 coding DNA: TGCGCCAGCAGTGAGTATAGGGGAGGGACTGAAGCTTTCTTT.

The CDR3 region has the DNA TGTGCCAGCAGTTCCGGGGACAATCATCAGCCCCAGCATTTT. This translates into CASSSGDNHQPQHF. The chain joins TRBV6-5 to TRBJ1-5; a possible D gene is TRBD1 (6 bases). Per the germline V gene, CDR1 is MNHEY and CDR2 is SVGAGI. The CDR3 covers 14 residues. Between the trimmed V and J ends, which lost 4 bases and 5 bases, there was a span of 12 bases.

The chain recombines TRBV6-5 with TRBJ1-5, with D possibly being TRBD1 (5 bases). V dropped 0 bases and J dropped 3 bases, with 9 bases sitting between them. Germline CDR1 reads MNHEY; CDR2 reads SVGAGI. The CDR3 length is 15 residues. Here the CDR3 reads CASSYSDSPNQPQHF. The CDR3 DNA follows: TGTGCCAGCAGTTACTCCGACAGCCCCAATCAGCCCCAGCATTTT.

CDR3 sequence (DNA): TGTGCCAGCAGCGGCGACAGAAAGAACCCCTACGAGCAGTACTTC. Its protein product is CASSGDRKNPYEQYF. The V and J genes are TRBV5-8 and TRBJ2-7, with a tentative D call TRBD1 (5 bases). Looked up from germline, CDR1 is SGHTS and CDR2 is YDEGEE. V was clipped by 4 bases and J by 2 bases, with 16 bases between them. This CDR3 has 15 residues.

The J gene is TRBJ2-5, the V gene TRBV5-4; 12 bases align to TRBD2. Germline CDR1 is SGHNT and CDR2 is YYREEE (reference sequence). V trimming: 4 bases; J trimming: 4 bases; junction bases outside the gene matches: 8. The CDR3 is 16 residues long. The CDR3 sequence is CASSRTSGRSGETQYF. DNA of the CDR3: TGTGCCAGCAGCCGCACTAGCGGGAGGAGCGGAGAGACCCAGTACTTC.

V is TRBV6-5 and J is TRBJ2-3; D remains unclear. The CDR3 contains 15 residues. The ends were cut back, 6 bases at V and 0 bases at J, with 13 bases in the middle. CDR1 and CDR2 (germline): MNHEY, SVGAGI. The CDR3 nucleotides are TGTGCCAGCAGCCAAACCCAGATAAGCACAGATACGCAGTATTTT. It codes for CASSQTQISTDTQYF.

The V call is TRBV7-9, the J call TRBJ2-1; 15 bases agree with TRBD2. Trimming cost V 1 base and J 6 bases; bases outside gene matches: 10. The CDR3 has 19 amino acids. CDR1 SEHNR and CDR2 FQNEAQ come from the germline V gene (reference sequence). CDR3 bases: TGTGCCAGCAGCTTAGACTCTGGACTAGCGGGAGGGCGGGCCAATGAGCAGTTCTTC. Amino acids: CASSLDSGLAGGRANEQFF.

V is TRBV28 and J is TRBJ2-7; weak D call: TRBD2 (5 bases). CDR1 and CDR2 (germline): MDHEN, SYDVKM. Trimming shortened V by 6 bases and J by 4 bases, and 13 bases separated the two germline ends. CDR3 length: 13 residues. CDR3 in DNA: TGTGCCAGCAGGCGGACGGGAAATTACGAGCAGTACTTC. This translates into CASRRTGNYEQYF.

This sequence joins TRBV28 and TRBJ1-5; 7 bases are a match to TRBD1. The CDR3 is made up of 16 amino acids. The ends lost 4 bases at V and 3 bases at J; junction bases unmatched: 9. CDR1 is MDHEN, CDR2 SYDVKM, per germline. This CDR3 is CASSSNAGTVNQPQHF. The DNA of the CDR3 is TGTGCCAGCAGTTCAAATGCCGGGACAGTCAATCAGCCCCAGCATTTT.

The V and J genes are TRBV4-1 and TRBJ2-7; 8 bases match TRBD2. The CDR3 sequence is 15 residues long. The V gene end was trimmed by 4 bases and the J gene end by 4 bases; junction bases not matched to a gene: 9. The germline V gene has CDR1 MGHRA and CDR2 YSYEKL. CDR3 coding DNA: TGCGCCAGCAGCCCAAAAGCGGGAGTATTGTACGAGCAGTACTTC. Translation gives CASSPKAGVLYEQYF.

This chain links TRBV28 with TRBJ2-6; D is perhaps TRBD1 (6 bases). The germline V gene has CDR1 MDHEN and CDR2 SYDVKM. The CDR3 contains 16 residues. Trimming removed 5 bases from V and 2 bases from J, with 13 bases in between. This CDR3 is CASSDYRATGANVLTF. CDR3 DNA: TGTGCCAGCAGTGACTACAGGGCCACTGGGGCCAACGTCCTGACTTTC.

The rearrangement uses TRBV6-6 and TRBJ2-3; 11 nucleotides match TRBD2. CDR3 length: 15 residues. The ends lost 6 bases at V and 0 bases at J; junction bases unmatched: 2. CDR1 is MNHNY and CDR2 is SVGAGI in the germline V gene (reference sequence). The CDR3 reads CASRGTSGSTDTQYF. CDR3 in DNA: TGTGCCAGCAGGGGGACTAGCGGAAGCACAGATACGCAGTATTTT.

The CDR3 nucleotides are TGTGCCTGGAGGGGACAGAACAATCAGCCCCAGCATTTT. Translated: CAWRGQNNQPQHF. The chain has TRBV30 and TRBJ1-5; 7 nucleotides match TRBD1. V shed 3 bases and J 3 bases; nucleotides not matched to a gene: 2. Germline CDR1 GTSNPN, CDR2 SVGIG (reference sequence). This CDR3 comprises 13 residues.

The CDR3, as DNA: TGCGCCAGCAGCTGGGGCGGGGAGGCTTTCTTT. Protein: CASSWGGEAFF. The V call is TRBV5-1, the J call TRBJ1-1; D might be TRBD1 (5 bases). The CDR3 extends over 11 amino acids. The V and J ends lost 3 bases and 11 bases respectively, with 11 bases between them. CDR1 is SGHRS, CDR2 YFSETQ, per germline. Together with reference TRBV5-1 and TRBJ1-1, the CDR3 gives the full variable domain: KAGVTQTPRYLIKTRGQQVTLSCSPISGHRSVSWYQQTPGQGLQFLFEYFSETQRNKGNFPGRFSGRQFSNSRSEMNVSTLELGDSALYLCASSWGGEAFFGQGTRLTVV.

This chain joins TRBV6-6 and TRBJ1-6; no clear D. Germline V gives CDR1 MNHNY, CDR2 SVGAGI (reference sequence). Trimming took 5 bases from V and 4 from J, leaving 9 bases between them. The CDR3 covers 14 residues. The CDR3 sequence is CASSPGTYNSPLHF. DNA of the CDR3: TGTGCCAGCAGTCCAGGCACATATAATTCACCCCTCCACTTT.

The rearrangement links TRBV15 to TRBJ2-1, with 11 bases aligning to TRBD2. The CDR3 is 16 amino acids. Germline loops: CDR1 LNHNV, CDR2 YYDKDF (reference sequence). V was pared by 4 bases and J by 1 base, with 3 bases of the junction left unmatched. The CDR3 region has the DNA TGTGCCACCAGCACCCGACTAGCGGGGTCCTACAATGAGCAGTTCTTC. Translating it yields CATSTRLAGSYNEQFF.

The chain links TRBV7-8 to TRBJ1-5; TRBD1 aligns across 7 bases. CDR3 length: 15 amino acids. V dropped 4 bases and J dropped 7; count of bases not matched to a gene: 10. Per the germline V gene, CDR1 is SGHVS and CDR2 is FQNEAQ. DNA for the CDR3: TGTGCCAGCAGCTCCGCCGACAGGGTCCGCCAGCCCCAGCATTTT. Translating it yields CASSSADRVRQPQHF. Together with reference TRBV7-8 and TRBJ1-5, the CDR3 gives the full variable domain: GAGVSQSPRYKVAKRGQDVALRCDPISGHVSLFWYQQALGQGPEFLTYFQNEAQLDKSGLPSDRFFAERPEGSVSTLKIQRTQQEDSAVYLCASSSADRVRQPQHFGDGTRLSIL.

V and J are TRBV7-8 and TRBJ2-1; weak D call: TRBD1 (5 bases). Deletions cut 1 base from V and 8 bases from J, with 6 bases between. The CDR3 sequence is 12 residues long. Per the germline V gene, CDR1 is SGHVS and CDR2 is FQNEAQ. The CDR3 region is CASSLGGDEQFF. The CDR3, as DNA: TGTGCCAGCAGCTTAGGGGGCGATGAGCAGTTCTTC.